The next 25 T cell receptor beta chains were all read from a single sample in a study of cytotoxic CD8 clonotypes in ibrutinib-treated CLL. This table comes from immunoSEQ multiplex PCR, and its TCRdb copy is limited to in-frame clones, with some not included. This sample has around 140,000 clones, with 60% to 85% found just once. The sample consisted of PBMCs, taken after 12 months of ibrutinib treatment. Receptor source: a human donor with chronic lymphocytic leukemia.

V and J are TRBV9 and TRBJ2-2; D unresolved. Trimming cost V 0 bases and J 0 bases, with 6 bases left between them. CDR3 size: 15 residues. Germline CDR1 reads SGDLS; CDR2 reads YYNGEE. The CDR3 DNA follows: TGTGCCAGCAGCGTAGAGGGTTCGAACACCGGGGAGCTGTTTTTT. Protein product: CASSVEGSNTGELFF.

This clone was counted once. V and J are TRBV7-9 and TRBJ1-2; maybe TRBD1 (6 bases). V was shortened by 5 bases and J by 0 bases, with 16 bases between the two germline ends. The CDR3 extends over 16 amino acids. Germline V gene data show CDR1 as SEHNR and CDR2 as FQNEAQ (reference sequence). The CDR3 sequence is CASSAEGGPPNYGYTF. CDR3 nucleotide sequence: TGTGCCAGCAGCGCCGAGGGGGGGCCCCCTAACTATGGCTACACCTTC.

The genes are TRBV6-5 and TRBJ1-2; D gene unclear. Germline V gene data show CDR1 as MNHEY and CDR2 as SVGAGI. V was shortened by 8 bases and J by 0 bases, with 10 bases between the two germline ends. This CDR3 region has 13 residues. CDR3 in amino acids: CASRREANYGYTF. The CDR3 DNA sequence: TGTGCCAGCCGTCGGGAGGCTAACTATGGCTACACCTTC.

The chain couples TRBV7-8 to TRBJ2-2, with 9 positions matching TRBD2. Germline assignment: CDR1 SGHVS and CDR2 FQNEAQ. This CDR3 is built from 16 residues. The V segment lost 3 bases and the J segment 6 bases; nucleotides outside the gene matches: 8. This chain's CDR3 is CASSFVSGSVAGELFF. CDR3 in DNA: TGTGCCAGCAGCTTTGTTAGCGGGAGTGTCGCCGGGGAGCTGTTTTTT.

The chain is built from TRBV9 and TRBJ2-5, with D maybe TRBD1 (7 bases). The CDR3 runs 14 residues. The germline V and J ends were trimmed by 2 bases and 5 bases, with 13 bases remaining between them. CDR1 and CDR2 from the germline V gene are SGDLS and YYNGEE. As DNA, the CDR3 is TGTGCCAGCAGCGTCTCAGGGGGGCGGGAGACCCAGTACTTC. It translates to CASSVSGGRETQYF.

V and J are TRBV29-1 and TRBJ1-5; the match to TRBD1 covers 8 bases. Per the germline V gene, CDR1 is SQVTM and CDR2 is ANQGSEA. The CDR3 runs to 15 residues. V shed 4 bases, J shed 2 bases, and the junction held 7 bases outside the gene matches. The CDR3 here is CSVGPGGLGNQPQHF. In nucleotides, the CDR3 is TGCAGCGTTGGACCAGGGGGCCTCGGCAATCAGCCCCAGCATTTT.

The chain links TRBV18 to TRBJ1-5; 12 bases agree with TRBD1. CDR1 is KGHSH and CDR2 is LQKENI in the germline V gene. The CDR3 contains 18 residues. Trimming removed 6 bases from V and 1 base from J; junction bases left unmatched: 10. The CDR3 DNA follows: TGTGCCAGCTCCCAGACGGGGGACAGGGGGCAAAGCAATCAGCCCCAGCATTTT. This gives the protein CASSQTGDRGQSNQPQHF.

The rearrangement links TRBV20-1 to TRBJ2-1; TRBD2 is a possible D gene (5 bases). In germline, CDR1 is DFQATT, CDR2 SNEGSKA (reference sequence). V was pared by 6 bases and J by 12 bases, with 15 bases between. This CDR3 spans 11 amino acids. CDR3 sequence (DNA): TGCAGTGCGCCCTCGGGGTTGCCGCAGTTCTTC. This codes for CSAPSGLPQFF.

In this sample, this clone turned up a few times. The rearrangement links TRBV15 to TRBJ1-1; D gene unclear. The CDR3 length is 15 residues. Germline loops: CDR1 LNHNV, CDR2 YYDKDF (reference sequence). Trimming took 2 bases from V and 0 from J, leaving 10 bases between them. This CDR3 is CATSRSENLNTEAFF. The CDR3 DNA follows: TGTGCCACCAGCAGATCAGAGAATCTGAACACTGAAGCTTTCTTT.

The CDR3 DNA reads TGTGCCAGCAGCTTAGATCGGCTAGGAGTCAATGAGCAGTTCTTC. Protein sequence: CASSLDRLGVNEQFF. The V gene is TRBV11-2, the J gene TRBJ2-1; D unresolved. CDR3 length equals 15 residues. From germline, CDR1 is SGHAT and CDR2 FQNNGV. V gave up 0 bases and J gave up 6 bases, with 12 bases separating them. Complete variable domain (other parts from reference TRBV11-2 and TRBJ2-1): EAGVAQSPRYKIIEKRQSVAFWCNPISGHATLYWYQQILGQGPKLLIQFQNNGVVDDSQLPKDRFSAERLKGVDSTLKIQPAKLEDSAVYLCASSLDRLGVNEQFFGPGTRLTVL.

The chain has TRBV10-3 and TRBJ2-4, with D possibly matching TRBD2 (6 bases). The CDR3 runs to 14 residues. Germline values: CDR1 ENHRY, CDR2 SYGVKD. V shed 2 bases and J shed 4 bases, with 9 bases lying between them. CDR3 coding DNA: TGTGCCATCAGTGAGCCGGGAGAGAAAAACATTCAGTACTTC. Protein: CAISEPGEKNIQYF.

The chain employs TRBV11-3 and TRBJ2-5, with TRBD1 matching over 7 bases. Germline values: CDR1 SGHNT, CDR2 YENEEA. The CDR3 is made up of 16 amino acids. Trimming cost V 3 bases and J 5 bases; bases outside gene matches: 12. The CDR3 protein is CASSLTRTGWVETQYF. DNA of the CDR3: TGTGCCAGCAGCTTGACTCGGACAGGTTGGGTGGAGACCCAGTACTTC.

The rearrangement joins TRBV7-2 to TRBJ1-2; D remains ambiguous. The V gene lost 1 base and the J gene lost 2 bases, with 8 bases spanning the gap. This CDR3 comprises 14 residues. Germline V gene lookup returns CDR1 SGHTA and CDR2 FQGNSA. As DNA, the CDR3 is TGTGCCAGCAGCTTAGGTTTCAGAAACTATGGCTACACCTTC. Protein product: CASSLGFRNYGYTF.

The gene calls are TRBV7-3 and TRBJ2-1; 11 bases are shared with TRBD2. The germline V gene has CDR1 SGHTA and CDR2 FQGTGA. The junction had 7 bases not matched to a gene; V was cut back by 6 bases and J by 9 bases. The CDR3 totals 14 residues. The CDR3 loop is CASRLLAGVSEQFF. In DNA, the CDR3 is TGTGCCAGCAGGTTACTAGCGGGAGTTAGTGAGCAGTTCTTC.

The chain uses TRBV7-2 and TRBJ2-6; D is undetermined. Germline assignment: CDR1 SGHTA and CDR2 FQGNSA. CDR3 length: 14 residues. V lost 3 bases, J lost 2 bases, and 5 bases lay in between. CDR3 bases: TGTGCCAGCAGCTTTACAACTGGGGCCAACGTCCTGACTTTC. Translation: CASSFTTGANVLTF.

The CDR3 reads CASIATSGSSYEQYF. Written as DNA, the CDR3 is TGTGCCAGCATCGCAACTAGCGGTTCCTCCTACGAGCAGTACTTC. The rearrangement uses TRBV2 and TRBJ2-7; 8 bases align to TRBD2. CDR3 size: 15 residues. CDR1 is SNHLY, CDR2 FYNNEI, per germline. The J segment lost 0 bases and the V segment lost 7 bases, leaving 8 bases of the junction unmatched.

The V and J genes are TRBV20-1 and TRBJ2-3; D not certain. CDR3 size: 11 residues. The V gene's germline CDR1 is DFQATT and CDR2 SNEGSKA (reference sequence). The germline V and J ends were trimmed by 1 base and 6 bases, with 5 bases remaining between them. CDR3: CSARGTDTQYF. The CDR3 nucleotides are TGCAGTGCTAGAGGGACCGATACGCAGTATTTT.

The rearrangement links TRBV6-1 to TRBJ2-7, with unresolved D. The CDR3 consists of 13 residues. Deletions cut 3 bases from V and 2 bases from J, with 8 bases between. The V gene's germline CDR1 is MNHNS and CDR2 SASEGT. The CDR3 nucleotides are TGTGCCAGCAGTGAGGCGTTACCCTACGAGCAGTACTTC. This encodes CASSEALPYEQYF.

This chain joins TRBV5-1 and TRBJ2-5, with D possibly called TRBD1 or TRBD2 (5 bases each). V shed 4 bases and J shed 0 bases, with 16 bases lying between them. The CDR3 covers 16 residues. Per the germline V gene, CDR1 is SGHRS and CDR2 is YFSETQ. The CDR3 nucleotides read TGCGCCAGCAGCCCACTTCCCGGGACGGACCAAGAGACCCAGTACTTC. It codes for CASSPLPGTDQETQYF.

This clone was seen just once. J is TRBJ2-7 and V is TRBV7-8; 7 nucleotides align to TRBD2. V was pared by 5 bases and J by 5 bases, with 6 bases of the junction left unmatched. Germline V gene lookup returns CDR1 SGHVS and CDR2 FQNEAQ. The CDR3 covers 13 residues. The CDR3 DNA reads TGTGCCAGCAGCGGGGGGGGTTTGCACGAGCAGTACTTC. This codes for CASSGGGLHEQYF.

This rearrangement joins TRBV2 to TRBJ1-1; 7 bases agree with TRBD1. Germline V CDR1 and CDR2: SNHLY, FYNNEI. J gave up 5 bases and V 1 base, and 7 bases lay outside the gene matches. CDR3 length equals 15 residues. CDR3: CASSEVGRGNTEAFF. Here the CDR3 DNA reads TGTGCCAGCAGTGAAGTGGGCAGGGGGAATACTGAAGCTTTCTTT.

The chain couples TRBV6-1 to TRBJ1-1; D is unresolved. Per the germline V gene, CDR1 is MNHNS and CDR2 is SASEGT. V lost 6 bases and J lost 1, with 9 bases in between. The CDR3 contains 13 residues. The CDR3, as DNA: TGTGCCAGCAGGAGTTTCGGGAACACTGAAGCTTTCTTT. Its protein is CASRSFGNTEAFF.

About this clone itself: The conserved phenylalanine or tryptophan is not found at the CDR3 terminus, so this likely reflects a read error. It is unclear where the CDR3 begins or ends on the DNA, so no DNA is shown, and the CDR3 is as TCRdb lists it. V usage is TRBV6-5 and J usage is TRBJ2-7. The CDR3 is 13 residues long, counting both termini. Germline CDR1 reads MNHEY; CDR2 reads SVGAGI. The CDR3 reads CASSYHLDGHIFL.

CDR3 region: CASTPSGTGPYEQYF. In DNA form, the CDR3 reads TGTGCCAGCACCCCCTCCGGGACAGGGCCCTACGAGCAGTACTTC. The J gene is TRBJ2-7, the V gene TRBV6-5, with 9 bases matching TRBD1. Losses at the gene ends were 7 bases for V and 2 bases for J; bases not matched to a gene: 9. CDR3 length: 15 residues. Germline V gene sequence: CDR1 MNHEY, CDR2 SVGAGI.

This clone is medium-sized within its sample. One end of the junction varies from germline; a read error may be responsible. V and J are TRBV6-5 and TRBJ1-5, with no clear D. The CDR3 spans 14 residues. Germline CDR1 and CDR2: MNHEY and SVGAGI. The CDR3 bases are TGTGCCAGCAGCTACTCCGAAGGCAATCAGCCCCAGCATTTT. Translating gives CASSYSEGNQPQHF.